This TCR beta chain originates from a study of T cells after yellow fever vaccination. TCRdb reprocessed the 5' RACE reads via MiXCR and lists one record per CDR3 protein. The table records about 630,000 distinct CDR3 sequences, roughly an eighth of them present only once. Study-level findings and limits: Overall, a small share of clonotypes was seen in both CD4 and CD8 compartments.

This clonotype was observed a few times. Its antigen is not known. V lost 4 bases and J 4 bases, leaving 10 bases between the germline ends. The CDR3 runs to 13 residues. Germline V gene lookup returns CDR1 SQVTM and CDR2 ANQGSEA. The specimen was PBMCs, collected on the day of the yellow fever booster vaccination. The rearrangement links TRBV29-1 to TRBJ2-2, with D possibly being TRBD2 (6 bases). The sequence derives from a man aged 25-40 years who received the YFV17D yellow fever vaccine. CDR3 sequence reads: CSVAAGLTGELFF. CDR3 nucleotides: TGCAGCGTTGCTGCGGGACTCACCGGGGAGCTGTTTTTT.